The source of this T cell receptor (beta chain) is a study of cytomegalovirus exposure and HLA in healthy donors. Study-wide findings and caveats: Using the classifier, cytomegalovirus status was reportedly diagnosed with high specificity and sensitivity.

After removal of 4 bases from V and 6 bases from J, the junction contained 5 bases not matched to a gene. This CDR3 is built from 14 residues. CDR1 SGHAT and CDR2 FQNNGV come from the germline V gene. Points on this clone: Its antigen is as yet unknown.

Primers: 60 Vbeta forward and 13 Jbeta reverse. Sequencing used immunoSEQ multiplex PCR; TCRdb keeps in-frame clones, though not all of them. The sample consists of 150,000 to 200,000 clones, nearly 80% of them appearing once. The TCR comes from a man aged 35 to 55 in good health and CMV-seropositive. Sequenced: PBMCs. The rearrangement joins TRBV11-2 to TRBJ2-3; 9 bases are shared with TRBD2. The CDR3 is CASSSTSGSDTQYF. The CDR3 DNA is TGTGCCAGCAGCTCTACTAGCGGGTCGGATACGCAGTATTTT.